This entry lists 23 T cell receptor beta chains sequenced from one sample in a study of post-analysis software for immune sequencing data. Study outcomes and limitations: The five TRBV segments detected at higher frequency in patients than in controls included TRBV5-6, TRBV5-1 and TRBV20-1.

Their antigen targets remain unknown. TCR beta cDNA libraries included unique molecular identifiers. TCRdb recomputed calls from the PCR reads with MiXCR, one row per CDR3 protein. Of about 800,000 distinct CDR3 sequences in the sample, less than 35% are singletons; the top ten hold around 0.55%. Material for sequencing was blood. The receptors originated from a girl aged 5-17 years with multiple sclerosis.

V and J are TRBV12-3 or TRBV12-4 and TRBJ2-3, with 8 bases fitting TRBD1. The CDR3 is made up of 12 amino acids. J lost 11 bases, V lost 6 bases, and 7 bases had no gene match. CDR3 coding DNA: TGTGCCAGCAGCCAGGGGGCAGATGTGCAGTATTTT. Amino acid sequence: CASSQGADVQYF.

The rearrangement uses TRBV4-3 and TRBJ2-7; no firm D call. The ends were cut back, 1 base at V and 0 bases at J, with 7 bases in the middle. Germline CDR1 is LGHNA and CDR2 is YSLEER. CDR3 length: 14 residues. Here the CDR3 reads CASSQALHSYEQYF. The CDR3 DNA is TGCGCCAGCAGCCAAGCCCTCCACTCCTACGAGCAGTACTTC.

The chain recombines TRBV7-2 with TRBJ2-3; weak D call: TRBD1 (6 bases). The germline gives CDR1 SGHTA, CDR2 FQGNSA. The CDR3 extends over 17 amino acids. The V gene lost 0 bases and the J gene lost 0 bases, with 13 bases spanning the gap. CDR3 loop: CASSLAGTSSSTDTQYF. In DNA, the CDR3 is TGTGCCAGCAGCTTAGCTGGGACAAGTTCTAGCACAGATACGCAGTATTTT. The whole variable domain, filled in from reference TRBV7-2 and TRBJ2-3, reads GAGVSQSPSNKVTEKGKDVELRCDPISGHTALYWYRQSLGQGLEFLIYFQGNSAPDKSGLPSDRFSAERTGGSVSTLTIQRTQQEDSAVYLCASSLAGTSSSTDTQYFGPGTRLTVL.

This clonotype was observed a handful of times. The chain joins TRBV21-1 to TRBJ2-5; the D call TRBD2 from the table was never checked on the DNA. TRBV21-1 is a documented pseudogene. The CDR3 is 20 amino acids. CDR3 protein: CASSKVVGWASPAKEETQYF. Written as DNA, the CDR3 is TGTGCCAGCAGCAAAGTGGTGGGGTGGGCTAGCCCCGCGAAGGAAGAGACCCAGTACTTC.

Points on this clonotype: A much more abundant neighbour one base away suggests this may be a read error. The J gene is TRBJ2-1, the V gene TRBV7-2; maybe TRBD2 (7 bases). Germline V gives CDR1 SGHTA, CDR2 FQGNSA. This CDR3 has 16 residues. The DNA for the CDR3 is TGTGCCAGCAGCTTAGCGGGGGGGCTCTCCAACAATGAGCAGTTCTTC. It codes for CASSLAGGLSNNEQFF.

A remark on this clonotype: The germline gene is not matched at one end of the junction; a read error may be the cause. The V call is TRBV20-1, the J call TRBJ2-5; D may be TRBD1 (7 bases). Looked up from germline, CDR1 is DFQATT and CDR2 is SNEGSKA (reference sequence). This CDR3 region has 15 residues. The CDR3 coding sequence is TGCAGTGCTAGAGATATATGGACAGGCCGGGGGACCCAGGACTTC. Translated: CSARDIWTGRGTQDF.

This clonotype was counted between two and nine times. Since a much larger clone is just one base distant, this may be a read error. V usage is TRBV29-1 and J usage is TRBJ1-2, with 9 bases that match TRBD1. Looked up from germline, CDR1 is SQVTM and CDR2 is ANQGSEA. The CDR3 length is 14 residues. CDR3 sequence (DNA): TGCGGCGTGACCCAGGGACAGGGATCCTCTGGCTACACCTTC. Translated, it gives CGVTQGQGSSGYTF.

On this clonotype itself: A read error is possible here, since a much larger clone lies one base away. The chain carries TRBV15 and TRBJ2-1; 10 positions match TRBD2. TRBJ2-7 explains the end of the DNA better; the J call may be wrong. The germline V gene encodes CDR1 LNHNV and CDR2 YYDKDF (reference sequence). This CDR3 has 14 amino acids. The CDR3 DNA follows: TGTGCCACCAGCAAGCGGGAGGGATACAATGAGCAGTACTTC. Amino acids: CATSKREGYNEQYF.

This clonotype has just a few counts. The chain couples TRBV7-2 to TRBJ2-1; 9 bases agree with TRBD2. Per the germline V gene, CDR1 is SGHTA and CDR2 is FQGNSA. The trim removed 2 bases at V and 3 bases at J, leaving 2 bases unmatched. The CDR3 loop spans 15 amino acids. In DNA form, the CDR3 reads TGTGCCAGCAGCTTACCAGCGGGGGGCTACAATGAGCAGTTCTTC. It is translated as CASSLPAGGYNEQFF.

V is TRBV7-9 and J is TRBJ2-3, with D unresolved. This CDR3 comprises 17 residues. Germline V gives CDR1 SEHNR, CDR2 FQNEAQ (reference sequence). The ends were cut back, 1 base at V and 0 bases at J, with 14 bases in the middle. The CDR3 DNA reads as TGTGCCAGCAGCTTAGGGTCCCGCCTCTTGAGCACAGATACGCAGTATTTT. The encoded protein is CASSLGSRLLSTDTQYF.

The rearrangement uses TRBV28 and TRBJ2-5, with 10 nucleotides matching TRBD2. V trimming: 10 bases; J trimming: 11 bases; junction bases outside the gene matches: 19. This CDR3 is 15 amino acids long. From germline, CDR1 is MDHEN and CDR2 SYDVKM. CDR3 protein: CAISRLLAGVGEQYF. In nucleotides, the CDR3 is TGTGCCATCTCGCGGCTCCTAGCGGGAGTCGGGGAGCAGTACTTC. The variable domain in full, completed from reference TRBV28 and TRBJ2-5, reads DVKVTQSSRYLVKRTGEKVFLECVQDMDHENMFWYRQDPGLGLRLIYFSYDVKMKEKGDIPEGYSVSREKKERFSLILESASTNQTSMYLCAISRLLAGVGEQYFGPGTRLLVL.

V is TRBV6-5 and J is TRBJ1-2, with TRBD1 as a possible D gene (6 bases). CDR1 is MNHEY, CDR2 SVGAGI, per germline. V was trimmed by 1 base and J by 13 bases, leaving 13 bases between them. The CDR3 has 12 amino acids. Here the CDR3 reads CASSYYRGRCTF. CDR3 bases: TGTGCCAGCAGTTACTATCGGGGGCGCTGCACCTTC.

This clonotype was seen only a few times. The CDR3 coding sequence is TGCAGCCTCCAAACAGGGAACAATCAGCCCCAGCATTTT. Translating gives CSLQTGNNQPQHF. This chain joins TRBV20-1 and TRBJ1-5; perhaps TRBD1 as D (6 bases). Germline values: CDR1 DFQATT, CDR2 SNEGSKA (reference sequence). The CDR3 is 13 residues long.

The chain combines TRBV27 with TRBJ2-5; D may be TRBD1 (6 bases). The CDR3 is made up of 15 amino acids. CDR1 and CDR2 from the germline V gene are MNHEY and SMNVEV (reference sequence). V was shortened by 5 bases and J by 5 bases, with 18 bases between the two germline ends. The CDR3, as DNA: TGTGCCAGCAGTCCTAAGTGGGGGCCCGGGGAGACCCAGTACTTC. Translating gives CASSPKWGPGETQYF.

V is TRBV28 and J is TRBJ2-7; 7 bases fit TRBD2. This CDR3 has 13 amino acids. Trimming cost V 4 bases and J 4 bases; bases outside gene matches: 4. Germline CDR1 MDHEN, CDR2 SYDVKM. This chain's CDR3 is CASSSAGEYEQYF. CDR3 coding DNA: TGTGCCAGCAGTTCCGCGGGGGAGTACGAGCAGTACTTC.

This clonotype was seen many times. CDR3 sequence: CSAGVPGTSNEQFF. CDR3 DNA: TGCAGTGCTGGGGTACCCGGGACGAGCAATGAGCAGTTCTTC. V and J are TRBV20-1 and TRBJ2-1; the D call may be TRBD1 or TRBD2 (5 bases each). CDR1 is DFQATT and CDR2 is SNEGSKA in the germline V gene (reference sequence). This CDR3 is 14 amino acids long. V was cut by 5 bases and J by 6 bases, with 17 bases left in between.

This sequence joins TRBV7-2 and TRBJ1-1; D not resolved. CDR3 length equals 12 residues. Trimming stripped 5 bases from V and 6 bases from J, with 10 bases between. Germline loops: CDR1 SGHTA, CDR2 FQGNSA. The CDR3 DNA reads as TGTGCCAGCAGCCCCTGGGAGTCTGAAGCTTTCTTT. Its protein product is CASSPWESEAFF.

The chain joins TRBV7-9 to TRBJ2-5; TRBD2 aligns across 14 bases. The trim removed 5 bases at V and 3 bases at J, leaving 5 bases unmatched. CDR1 and CDR2 (germline): SEHNR, FQNEAQ (reference sequence). The CDR3 runs to 16 residues. CDR3 coding DNA: TGTGCCAGCAGCGTTGGGACTAGCGGGGGTAAAGAGACCCAGTACTTC. As protein: CASSVGTSGGKETQYF.

This clonotype was seen a few times. This chain links TRBV7-2 with TRBJ2-5; D is perhaps TRBD2 (7 bases). V was trimmed by 3 bases and J by 5 bases, leaving 13 bases between them. CDR3 size: 14 residues. CDR1 is SGHTA, CDR2 FQGNSA, per germline. CDR3 sequence: CASSFNGGRETQYF. CDR3 in DNA: TGTGCCAGCAGCTTCAACGGGGGGCGGGAGACCCAGTACTTC.

V and J are TRBV5-1 and TRBJ1-2; D call uncertain. The CDR3 sequence is 14 residues long. CDR1 is SGHRS and CDR2 is YFSETQ in the germline V gene. V lost 3 bases and J 2 bases, leaving 11 bases between the germline ends. CDR3 amino acids: CASSSDGYNYGYTF. The CDR3 nucleotides read TGCGCCAGCAGCTCGGACGGATACAACTATGGCTACACCTTC.

About this clonotype: A read error may produce the germline difference seen at one junction end. V usage is TRBV5-1 and J usage is TRBJ2-1; tentatively, D is TRBD1 or TRBD2 (5 bases each). Germline CDR1 reads SGHRS; CDR2 reads YFSETQ. The CDR3 covers 14 residues. DNA for the CDR3: TGCGCCAGCAGCCTACAGGACTCCTACAATGAGCGGTTCTTC. Translating gives CASSLQDSYNERFF.

This chain joins TRBV5-1 and TRBJ2-1, with 8 bases matching TRBD2. The CDR3 runs to 20 residues. The germline gives CDR1 SGHRS, CDR2 YFSETQ. Trimming removed 3 bases from V and 8 bases from J; junction bases left unmatched: 25. The CDR3 reads CASSSAGKRGTIVVRDEQFF. The CDR3 nucleotides are TGCGCCAGCAGCTCCGCCGGGAAGCGGGGGACTATCGTCGTTCGGGATGAGCAGTTCTTC.

The V call is TRBV9, the J call TRBJ2-5; D call uncertain. V was clipped by 4 bases and J by 4 bases, with 14 bases between them. The CDR3 sequence is 14 residues long. The germline V gene encodes CDR1 SGDLS and CDR2 YYNGEE. The CDR3 loop reads CASSPHGHGETQYF. DNA for the CDR3: TGTGCCAGCAGCCCCCACGGCCACGGAGAGACCCAGTACTTC.